This T cell receptor beta chain derives from a study of OX40 agonist ivuxolimab in advanced cancers. CDR3 length: 13 amino acids. Losses at the gene ends were 4 bases for V and 5 bases for J; bases not matched to a gene: 1. Per the germline V gene, CDR1 is MDHEN and CDR2 is SYDVKM. Sequenced by immunoSEQ multiplex PCR; TCRdb stores in-frame clones only, minus some. This sample carries tens of thousands of clones, around 81% of them seen once, and the ten largest clones take around 8.2%. This material consisted of CD4+ or CD8+ T cells sorted from blood, taken in a trial of the OX40 agonist ivuxolimab. The chain has TRBV28 and TRBJ1-2, with 10 bases fitting TRBD1. This clonotype was sampled from an adult with an advanced solid tumor such as melanoma, head and neck, liver or kidney cancer. The CDR3 DNA follows: TGTGCCAGCAGTTCGGGACAGGGGTATGGCTACACCTTC. Translation: CASSSGQGYGYTF.